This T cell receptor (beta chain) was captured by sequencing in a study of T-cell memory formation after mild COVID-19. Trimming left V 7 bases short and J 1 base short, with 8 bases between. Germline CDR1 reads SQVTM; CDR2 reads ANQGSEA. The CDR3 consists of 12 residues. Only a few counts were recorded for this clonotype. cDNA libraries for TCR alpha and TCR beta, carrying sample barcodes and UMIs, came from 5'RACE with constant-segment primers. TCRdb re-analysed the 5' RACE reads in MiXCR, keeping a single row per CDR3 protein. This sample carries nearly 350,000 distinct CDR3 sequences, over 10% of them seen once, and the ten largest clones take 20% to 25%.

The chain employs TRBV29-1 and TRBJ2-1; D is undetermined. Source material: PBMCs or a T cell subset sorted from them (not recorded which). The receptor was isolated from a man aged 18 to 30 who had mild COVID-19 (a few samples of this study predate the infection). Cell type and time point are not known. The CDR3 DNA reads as TGCAGCGCCCATGGGTCCTACAATGAGCAGTTCTTC. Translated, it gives CSAHGSYNEQFF.